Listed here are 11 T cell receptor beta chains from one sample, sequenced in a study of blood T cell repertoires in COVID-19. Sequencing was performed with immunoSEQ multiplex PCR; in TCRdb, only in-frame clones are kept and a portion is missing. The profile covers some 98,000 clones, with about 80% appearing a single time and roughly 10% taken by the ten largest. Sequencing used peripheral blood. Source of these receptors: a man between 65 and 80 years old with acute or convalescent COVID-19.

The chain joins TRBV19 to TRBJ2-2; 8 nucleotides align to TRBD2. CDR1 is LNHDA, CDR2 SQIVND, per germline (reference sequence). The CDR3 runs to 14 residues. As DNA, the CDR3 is TGTGCTATTCGGGGGGGCGCTGGGACCGGGGAGCTGTTTTTT. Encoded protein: CAIRGGAGTGELFF. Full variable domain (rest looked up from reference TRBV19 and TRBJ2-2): DGGITQSPKYLFRKEGQNVTLSCEQNLNHDAMYWYRQDPGQGLRLIYYSQIVNDFQKGDIAEGYSVSREKKESFPLTVTSAQKNPTAFYLCAIRGGAGTGELFFGEGSRLTVL.

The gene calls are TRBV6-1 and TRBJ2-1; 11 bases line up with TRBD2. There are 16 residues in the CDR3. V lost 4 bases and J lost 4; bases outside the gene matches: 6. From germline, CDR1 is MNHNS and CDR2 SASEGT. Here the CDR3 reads CASSALTSGKYNEQFF. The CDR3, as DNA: TGTGCCAGCAGTGCCCTGACTAGCGGGAAATACAATGAGCAGTTCTTC.

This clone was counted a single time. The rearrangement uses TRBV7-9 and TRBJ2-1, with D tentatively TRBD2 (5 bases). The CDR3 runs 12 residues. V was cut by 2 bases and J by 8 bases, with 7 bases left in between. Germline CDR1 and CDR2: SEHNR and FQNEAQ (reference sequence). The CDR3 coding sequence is TGTGCCAGCAGCTTATCGAGGGATGAGCAGTTCTTC. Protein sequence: CASSLSRDEQFF. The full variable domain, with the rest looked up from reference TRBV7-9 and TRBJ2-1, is DTGVSQNPRHKITKRGQNVTFRCDPISEHNRLYWYRQTLGQGPEFLTYFQNEAQLEKSRLLSDRFSAERPKGSFSTLEIQRTEQGDSAMYLCASSLSRDEQFFGPGTRLTVL.

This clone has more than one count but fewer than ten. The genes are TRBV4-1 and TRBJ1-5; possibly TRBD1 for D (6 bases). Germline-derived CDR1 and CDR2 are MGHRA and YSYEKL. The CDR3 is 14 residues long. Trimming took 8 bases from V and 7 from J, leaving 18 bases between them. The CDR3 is CASGRTGREQPQHF. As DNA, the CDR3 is TGCGCCAGCGGAAGAACAGGGAGAGAGCAGCCCCAGCATTTT.

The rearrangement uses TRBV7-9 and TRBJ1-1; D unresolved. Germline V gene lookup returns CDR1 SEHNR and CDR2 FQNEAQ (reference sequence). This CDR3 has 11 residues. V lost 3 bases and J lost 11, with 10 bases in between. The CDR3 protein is CASSFPPGAFF. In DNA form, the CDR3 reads TGTGCCAGCAGCTTTCCCCCGGGGGCTTTCTTT.

The CDR3 bases are TGTGCCTGGAGTGTAGGCGGAGGAACTAATGAAAAACTGTTTTTT. Its translation is CAWSVGGGTNEKLFF. The V and J genes are TRBV30 and TRBJ1-4; D uncertain. V shed 0 bases and J shed 1 base, with 9 bases lying between them. Germline assignment: CDR1 GTSNPN and CDR2 SVGIG (reference sequence). This CDR3 has 15 amino acids.

For the CDR3, the DNA is TGTGCCAGCAGCTTGAGGACAGGGGGCCAAGAGACCCAGTACTTC. It codes for CASSLRTGGQETQYF. This chain links TRBV5-5 with TRBJ2-5; TRBD1 agrees at 10 bases. Germline CDR1 reads SGHKS; CDR2 reads YYEKEE (reference sequence). The trim removed 1 base at V and 1 base at J, leaving 1 base unmatched. The CDR3 is made up of 15 amino acids.

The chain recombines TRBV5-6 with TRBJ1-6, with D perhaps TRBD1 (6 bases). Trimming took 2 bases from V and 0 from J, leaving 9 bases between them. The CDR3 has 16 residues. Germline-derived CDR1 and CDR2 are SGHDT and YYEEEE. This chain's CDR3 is CASSFRQDSYNSPLHF. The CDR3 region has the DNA TGTGCCAGCAGCTTCCGACAGGACTCCTATAATTCACCCCTCCACTTT.

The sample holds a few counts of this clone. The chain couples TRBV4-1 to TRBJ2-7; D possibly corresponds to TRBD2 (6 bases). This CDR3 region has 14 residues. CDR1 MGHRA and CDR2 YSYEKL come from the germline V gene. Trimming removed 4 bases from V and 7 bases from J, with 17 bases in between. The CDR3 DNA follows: TGCGCCAGCAGCCCGGGACTGGCCTCGCGTGAGCAGTACTTC. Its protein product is CASSPGLASREQYF.

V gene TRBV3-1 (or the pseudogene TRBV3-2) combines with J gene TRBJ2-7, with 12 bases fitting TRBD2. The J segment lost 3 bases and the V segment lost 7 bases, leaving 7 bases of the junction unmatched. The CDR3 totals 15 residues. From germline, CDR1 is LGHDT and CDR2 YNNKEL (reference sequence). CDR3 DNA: TGTGCCAGCACCCATCTAGCGGGGGGGAGCTACGAGCAGTACTTC. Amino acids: CASTHLAGGSYEQYF.

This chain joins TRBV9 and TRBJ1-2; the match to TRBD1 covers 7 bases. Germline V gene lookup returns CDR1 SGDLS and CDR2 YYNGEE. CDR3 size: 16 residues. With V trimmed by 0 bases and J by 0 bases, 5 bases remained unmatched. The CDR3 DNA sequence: TGTGCCAGCAGCGTAGCACCTGGGACAGCTAACTATGGCTACACCTTC. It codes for CASSVAPGTANYGYTF.